These T cell receptor beta chains were read from a single sample in a study of T-cell memory formation after mild COVID-19. Each CDR3 protein gets one entry after TCRdb re-called the 5' RACE reads with MiXCR. This sample has roughly 200,000 distinct CDR3 sequences, with about a sixth found just once. The sequenced sample consisted of PBMCs or a T cell subset sorted from them (not recorded which). The receptors originated from an adult woman who had mild COVID-19 (a few samples of this study predate the infection). Cell type and time point are not known. The CDR3 runs from the conserved cysteine through the conserved F or W. Fields, in order: V gene, clone size, D gene, J gene, CDR3 protein, CDR3 DNA. D genes are given only for firm matches. Size values are once, few and many counts, or a class for expanded clones, and some rows have none.

TRBV5-1	-	-	TRBJ2-1	CASSLRTERNEQFF	TGCGCCAGCAGCCTGAGGACAGAAAGGAATGAGCAGTTCTTC
TRBV7-8	-	-	TRBJ2-3	CASSSDRDGTSTDTQYF	TGTGCCAGCAGCTCAGACCGGGACGGAACTAGCACAGATACGCAGTATTTT
TRBV6-5	few	TRBD1	TRBJ1-6	CASREGTGVSPLHF	TGTGCCAGCAGGGAAGGGACAGGGGTCTCACCCCTCCACTTT
TRBV24-1	-	TRBD1	TRBJ2-3	CATSDLDRGLVTDTQYF	TGTGCCACCAGTGATTTGGACAGGGGGCTAGTAACAGATACGCAGTATTTT
TRBV5-1	few	TRBD1	TRBJ2-3	CASSSTGTVTDTQYF	TGCGCCAGCAGCTCGACAGGGACCGTCACAGATACGCAGTATTTT
TRBV7-2	few	-	TRBJ2-7	CASSLSRDASYEQYF	TGTGCCAGCAGCTTATCCCGGGACGCCTCCTACGAGCAGTACTTC
TRBV9	-	-	TRBJ1-2	CASSVDGNYGYTF	TGTGCCAGCAGCGTAGACGGCAACTATGGCTACACCTTC
TRBV30	few	TRBD2	TRBJ2-1	CAWGLAGIYNEQFF	TGTGCCTGGGGACTAGCGGGAATATACAATGAGCAGTTCTTC
TRBV6-5	-	-	TRBJ2-7	CASRRVYEQYF	TGTGCCAGCAGACGGGTCTACGAGCAGTACTTC
TRBV24-1	-	-	TRBJ2-3	CATSDSRASTDTQYF	TGTGCCACCAGTGATTCGCGGGCATCCACAGATACGCAGTATTTT
TRBV27	once	TRBD1	TRBJ2-7	CASSLWDRAHEQYF	TGTGCCAGCAGTTTGTGGGACAGGGCTCACGAGCAGTACTTC
TRBV12-3/TRBV12-4	few	-	TRBJ1-2	CASSHLTLRGYTF	TGTGCCAGCAGTCACCTGACTTTGCGTGGCTACACCTTC
TRBV3-1	-	-	TRBJ2-7	CASSQDRWRDEQYF	TGTGCCAGCAGCCAAGATCGTTGGAGGGACGAGCAGTACTTC
TRBV12-3/TRBV12-4	few	-	TRBJ1-2	CASSPGRFGYTF	TGTGCCAGCAGCCCTGGACGCTTTGGCTACACCTTC
TRBV11-1	-	-	TRBJ2-6	CASSLVPGSGANVLTF	TGTGCCAGCAGCTTAGTCCCGGGATCTGGGGCCAACGTCCTGACTTTC
TRBV20-1	-	-	TRBJ1-6	CSARTGQLRSPLHF	TGCAGTGCTAGAACAGGACAGTTGAGGTCACCCCTCCACTTT
TRBV29-1	-	-	TRBJ1-2	CSVDRPGYTF	TGCAGCGTTGACCGCCCTGGCTACACCTTC
TRBV7-2	few	-	TRBJ2-3	CASRQGAADTQYF	TGTGCCAGCAGACAAGGGGCCGCAGATACGCAGTATTTT
TRBV12-3/TRBV12-4	few	-	TRBJ2-1	CASSGTPREQFF	TGTGCCAGCAGCGGGACCCCCCGCGAGCAGTTCTTC
TRBV20-1	few	TRBD1	TRBJ1-2	CSARAGTGVGAYGYTF	TGCAGTGCTAGAGCCGGGACAGGGGTGGGGGCCTATGGCTACACCTTC
TRBV12-3/TRBV12-4	few	TRBD1	TRBJ2-1	CASTGDSLNYNEQFF	TGTGCCAGCACCGGGGACAGCCTAAACTACAATGAGCAGTTCTTC
TRBV24-1	few	TRBD2	TRBJ2-3	CATSREGGPRTDTQYF	TGTGCCACCAGTAGGGAGGGAGGGCCGAGGACAGATACGCAGTATTTT
TRBV27	many	-	TRBJ2-5	CASSHRGVLQETQYF	TGTGCCAGCAGTCACCGGGGAGTCCTCCAAGAGACCCAGTACTTC
TRBV4-2	few	-	TRBJ2-2	CASSPTTGELFF	TGTGCCAGCAGCCCTACCACCGGGGAGCTGTTTTTT
TRBV18	many	-	TRBJ2-1	CASSPPTGGAYNEQFF	TGTGCCAGCTCACCACCGACAGGAGGGGCCTACAATGAGCAGTTCTTC
TRBV7-9	-	TRBD2	TRBJ2-1	CASRRGGRATVYNEQFF	TGTGCCAGCAGACGGGGCGGGAGGGCAACGGTCTACAATGAGCAGTTCTTC
TRBV20-1	-	-	TRBJ1-4	CSARDPPQGEKLIF	TGCAGTGCTAGAGACCCTCCCCAAGGTGAAAAACTGATTTTT
TRBV10-3	few	-	TRBJ2-5	CAISESSPGEGTQYF	TGTGCCATCAGTGAGTCATCCCCAGGGGAAGGGACCCAGTACTTC
TRBV5-1	few	-	TRBJ1-1	CASSPRFGNTEAFF	TGCGCCAGCAGCCCCCGGTTTGGGAACACTGAAGCTTTCTTT
TRBV10-3	many	TRBD2	TRBJ2-7	CAIKVGLAGGPPQYF	TGTGCCATCAAGGTGGGACTAGCGGGAGGGCCTCCGCAGTACTTC
TRBV5-4	-	-	TRBJ2-7	CASSLAVDSGLGEQYF	TGTGCCAGCAGCTTGGCCGTGGACAGTGGTTTGGGCGAGCAGTACTTC
TRBV5-1	few	-	TRBJ2-1	CASSLAGLGNEQFF	TGCGCCAGCAGCTTGGCCGGCCTTGGCAATGAGCAGTTCTTC
TRBV5-4	-	-	TRBJ2-1	CASSLEGGSSYNEQFF	TGTGCCAGCAGCTTGGAAGGGGGGAGCTCCTACAATGAGCAGTTCTTC
TRBV7-9	many	TRBD2	TRBJ2-3	CASSLGAGGTDTQYF	TGTGCCAGCAGCTTGGGAGCGGGGGGGACAGATACGCAGTATTTT
TRBV20-1	-	TRBD2	TRBJ2-3	CSASRVAGRTDTQYF	TGCAGTGCTTCCCGGGTAGCGGGCCGCACAGATACGCAGTATTTT
TRBV7-2	few	-	TRBJ2-5	CASSLGAPGRQETQYF	TGTGCCAGCAGCTTAGGGGCTCCTGGAAGACAAGAGACCCAGTACTTC
TRBV20-1	few	-	TRBJ1-1	CSARHSLNTEAFF	TGCAGTGCTAGACACAGCCTGAACACTGAAGCTTTCTTT
TRBV12-3/TRBV12-4	few	TRBD2	TRBJ2-3	CASSPSGNPRTDTQYF	TGTGCCAGCAGTCCCAGCGGGAATCCTCGCACAGATACGCAGTATTTT